This T cell receptor (beta chain) was captured in a study of PD-1 blockade in classical Hodgkin lymphoma. All the patients suffered relapse after autologous stem cell transplantation, and brentuximab vedotin exposure differed. Clones were read by immunoSEQ multiplex PCR, and TCRdb kept only the in-frame ones, dropping some. This table has fewer than 45,000 clones, about 79% appearing once. Germline V gene lookup returns CDR1 LNHNV and CDR2 YYDKDF (reference sequence). The CDR3 has 15 residues. V was pared by 5 bases and J by 0 bases, with 12 bases between. This specimen was peripheral blood mononuclear cells (PBMCs), taken at baseline. This receptor was identified in a human donor with classical Hodgkin lymphoma. The chain couples TRBV15 to TRBJ2-3; TRBD1 is a possible D gene (5 bases). CDR3 residues: CATSHQGVSTDTQYF. CDR3 nucleotide sequence: TGTGCCACCAGCCACCAGGGTGTCAGCACAGATACGCAGTATTTT.